This T cell receptor (beta chain) was retrieved from a study of cytomegalovirus exposure and HLA in healthy donors. PCR was performed using 60 Vbeta and 13 Jbeta primers. Using immunoSEQ multiplex PCR, the repertoire was profiled, and TCRdb retains in-frame clones only, with some absent. The sample consists of 170,000 or so clones, approximately 84% of them appearing once. The V gene lost 2 bases and the J gene lost 1 base, with 7 bases spanning the gap. The CDR3 runs to 14 residues. Per the germline V gene, CDR1 is LGHNT and CDR2 is FRNRAP. Study conclusions and caveats: A later analysis found most CMV-associated TCR beta chains apparently HLA-restricted. TCR sequences were mostly rare, though some public TCRs occurred in many donors. Links to common viral pathogens appeared, in a later analysis, for several of the most significant clusters.

The donors gave bone marrow, and they were healthy. As for this clone: Its antigen is not known.

V gene TRBV12-5 combines with J gene TRBJ2-3; D remains unclear. The receptor was isolated from a male donor in good health and CMV-seropositive. Sequencing input: PBMCs. The CDR3 sequence is CASGLSSGTDTQYF. The CDR3, as DNA: TGTGCTAGTGGTTTGTCGAGCGGCACAGATACGCAGTATTTT.